One sample yielded the 17 T cell receptor beta chains listed below, sequenced in a study of long-term antiretroviral therapy in people with HIV. The authors ran the immunoSEQ assay, v3.0, at survey level. TCRdb keeps only in-frame clones here, not all; method: immunoSEQ multiplex PCR. Of approximately 14,000 clones detected, 80% appear once; the ten largest clones hold 10% to 15%. The sample here was unsorted PBMCs, taken 3.2 years before starting antiretroviral therapy. The receptors derive from a man aged 40-55 years with HIV.

This clone was picked up a small number of times. The chain couples TRBV9 to TRBJ2-7, with 7 bases that match TRBD1. Germline V gene data show CDR1 as SGDLS and CDR2 as YYNGEE. J lost 4 bases, V lost 4 bases, and 8 bases had no gene match. The CDR3 length is 14 residues. The CDR3 coding sequence is TGTGCCAGCAGCCCAGGGGGTGGTCCGTACGAGCAGTACTTC. It is translated as CASSPGGGPYEQYF.

The chain employs TRBV6-1 and TRBJ2-7; no definite D call. Germline V gene lookup returns CDR1 MNHNS and CDR2 SASEGT. V lost 10 bases to trimming and J lost 0 bases, with 7 bases between them. The CDR3 loop spans 11 amino acids. As DNA, the CDR3 is TGTGCCATCGCGAGCTCCTACGAGCAGTACTTC. As protein: CAIASSYEQYF.

The chain employs TRBV25-1 and TRBJ1-1; the D gene is possibly TRBD1 (5 bases). This CDR3 is built from 13 residues. Germline CDR1 is MGHDK and CDR2 is SYGVNS. Trimming stripped 8 bases from V and 6 bases from J, with 16 bases between. CDR3 sequence (DNA): TGTGCCAGCCAGTGGGGGGGTACCGCTGAAGCTTTCTTT. Its protein is CASQWGGTAEAFF.

This chain uses TRBV2 with TRBJ1-4, with 10 bases fitting TRBD1. V shed 6 bases, J shed 6 bases, and the junction held 4 bases outside the gene matches. This CDR3 contains 14 residues. Germline V gives CDR1 SNHLY, CDR2 FYNNEI. CDR3 DNA: TGTGCCAGCAGAAGACAGGGGGCGGATGAAAAACTGTTTTTT. Translation: CASRRQGADEKLFF.

There are a few counts of this clone. The chain carries TRBV5-6 and TRBJ1-2; D is perhaps TRBD1 (5 bases). CDR3 size: 13 residues. Per germline, CDR1 SGHDT and CDR2 YYEEEE. The V and J ends lost 2 bases and 8 bases respectively, with 13 bases between them. The DNA of the CDR3 is TGTGCCAGCAGCTTTGGCGCCGAGGGGGGCTACACCTTC. It translates to CASSFGAEGGYTF.

The chain is built from TRBV20-1 and TRBJ2-3, with D possibly being TRBD2 (5 bases). From germline, CDR1 is DFQATT and CDR2 SNEGSKA (reference sequence). Between the trimmed V and J ends, which lost 2 bases and 9 bases, there was a span of 9 bases. The CDR3 extends over 11 amino acids. DNA for the CDR3: TGCAGTGCTAGATCTAGCCGAACGCAGTATTTT. This translates into CSARSSRTQYF.

The rearrangement joins TRBV7-8 to TRBJ1-5, with no clear D. V shed 2 bases and J shed 5 bases, with 13 bases lying between them. The CDR3 length is 15 residues. Germline V lookup: CDR1 SGHVS, CDR2 FQNEAQ. Written as DNA, the CDR3 is TGTGCCAGCAGCTTATATCCAGAAAAATATCAGCCCCAGCATTTT. Its translation is CASSLYPEKYQPQHF.

This sequence joins TRBV5-6 and TRBJ2-7; D unclear. Trimming removed 3 bases at V and 1 base at J, with 2 bases between. Looked up from germline, CDR1 is SGHDT and CDR2 is YYEEEE. The CDR3 contains 11 residues. CDR3 region: CASSYSYEQYF. DNA for the CDR3: TGTGCCAGCAGCTATTCCTACGAGCAGTACTTC.

The gene calls are TRBV5-6 and TRBJ2-7; D is unresolved. CDR1 and CDR2 from the germline V gene are SGHDT and YYEEEE. This CDR3 has 13 amino acids. The V and J ends lost 4 bases and 0 bases respectively, with 8 bases between them. The CDR3 is CASSPPLSYEQYF. For the CDR3, the DNA is TGTGCCAGCAGCCCACCGCTCTCCTACGAGCAGTACTTC.

The V call is TRBV30, the J call TRBJ2-6, with D unclear. The CDR3 is 14 residues long. Germline values: CDR1 GTSNPN, CDR2 SVGIG (reference sequence). V was clipped by 0 bases and J by 0 bases, with 3 bases between them. The CDR3 sequence is CAWSVGSGANVLTF. The CDR3 nucleotides are TGTGCCTGGAGTGTAGGCTCTGGGGCCAACGTCCTGACTTTC.

The chain carries TRBV5-1 and TRBJ1-1; a possible D gene is TRBD1 (5 bases). V was clipped by 2 bases and J by 5 bases, with 10 bases between them. The CDR3 has 13 residues. The V gene's germline CDR1 is SGHRS and CDR2 YFSETQ. The CDR3, as DNA: TGCGCCAGCAGCTTCGACGGGGGAACTGAAGCTTTCTTT. Translated: CASSFDGGTEAFF.

The chain has TRBV7-8 and TRBJ1-2, with a possible D match to TRBD1 (6 bases). Trimming cost V 5 bases and J 5 bases, with 15 bases left between them. In germline, CDR1 is SGHVS, CDR2 FQNEAQ. CDR3 length equals 14 residues. CDR3 region: CASSLRTGPYGYTF. The CDR3 nucleotides read TGTGCCAGCAGCCTCCGTACAGGGCCATATGGCTACACCTTC.

This clone came up once. The chain carries TRBV11-3 and TRBJ2-1; the match to TRBD2 covers 9 bases. The ends lost 5 bases at V and 6 bases at J; junction bases unmatched: 11. CDR3 length: 16 residues. Germline V gives CDR1 SGHNT, CDR2 YENEEA. The CDR3 is CASSALEAGGRNEQFF. Written as DNA, the CDR3 is TGTGCCAGCAGCGCTTTGGAGGCGGGGGGGCGCAATGAGCAGTTCTTC.

The V call is TRBV9, the J call TRBJ2-7, with 15 bases lining up with TRBD2. This CDR3 spans 14 amino acids. V lost 2 bases and J lost 12; bases outside the gene matches: 6. Germline CDR1 SGDLS, CDR2 YYNGEE. In DNA, the CDR3 is TGTGCCAGCAGCGTCCGGACTAGCGGGGGGGCCCCGTACTTC. Translating it yields CASSVRTSGGAPYF.

In its sample, this clone was seen once. The V gene is TRBV11-1, the J gene TRBJ2-3; D uncertain. Germline CDR1 reads SGHAT; CDR2 reads FQDESV (reference sequence). V lost 6 bases and J lost 6, with 10 bases in between. CDR3 size: 12 residues. CDR3 region: CASRLVGDTQYF. Here the CDR3 DNA reads TGTGCCAGCAGACTCGTCGGGGATACGCAGTATTTT.

This clone was recorded once. The chain recombines TRBV7-9 with TRBJ1-2; 10 bases fit TRBD1. Germline loops: CDR1 SEHNR, CDR2 FQNEAQ (reference sequence). This CDR3 has 15 amino acids. Trimming at V came to 2 bases and at J to 3 bases, leaving 3 bases not matched to a gene. CDR3 amino acids: CASSLQGQGDYGYTF. DNA of the CDR3: TGTGCCAGCAGCTTACAAGGACAGGGGGACTATGGCTACACCTTC.

This clone was counted once. The chain combines TRBV30 with TRBJ1-1; D gene unclear. The V gene lost 1 base and the J gene lost 2 bases, with 11 bases spanning the gap. Germline loops: CDR1 GTSNPN, CDR2 SVGIG (reference sequence). The length of the CDR3 is 14 residues. The DNA of the CDR3 is TGTGCCTGGAGTGCCATGGTCCCCAACACTGAAGCTTTCTTT. Protein: CAWSAMVPNTEAFF.